The 22 T cell receptor beta chains listed next were all sequenced from one sample in a study of Ad26.COV2.S vaccination and SARS-CoV-2 variants. Measured with immunoSEQ multiplex PCR; TCRdb has only the in-frame clones, and not every one. Among under 550,000 clones listed, 80% to 95% were seen once. The treatment: about 20 received Ad26.COV2.S at low or high dose, single or two shots; roughly five received placebo; per-sample allocation not given. Sample collection was performed on day 63 after the first vaccine or placebo injection. The sample consisted of peripheral blood, taken in a trial of Ad26.COV2.S vaccine versus placebo. All receptors come from a person aged 18-60 years who received the Ad26.COV2.S COVID-19 vaccine or a placebo.

The genes are TRBV4-1 and TRBJ1-1, with 8 positions matching TRBD1. V shed 4 bases, J shed 3 bases, and the junction held 1 base outside the gene matches. Germline V gives CDR1 MGHRA, CDR2 YSYEKL. The CDR3 contains 13 residues. This chain's CDR3 is CASSRTGYTEAFF. CDR3 bases: TGCGCCAGCAGCCGGACAGGGTACACTGAAGCTTTCTTT.

The J gene is TRBJ2-1, the V gene TRBV7-9; 9 nucleotides align to TRBD1. CDR1 and CDR2 (germline): SEHNR, FQNEAQ (reference sequence). The junction had 11 bases not matched to a gene; V was cut back by 1 base and J by 10 bases. CDR3 length: 16 residues. CDR3 protein: CASSLGNRGQGEEQFF. As DNA, the CDR3 is TGTGCCAGCAGCTTAGGAAACAGGGGGCAGGGAGAAGAGCAGTTCTTC.

This clone was seen once. This sequence joins TRBV30 and TRBJ2-7; 9 bases fit TRBD2. The CDR3 extends over 15 amino acids. Germline lookup yields CDR1 GTSNPN and CDR2 SVGIG (reference sequence). The J segment lost 4 bases and the V segment lost 0 bases, leaving 7 bases of the junction unmatched. CDR3 nucleotides: TGTGCCTGGAGTGTACAATCTAGCGGGAAATACGAGCAGTACTTC. Its translation: CAWSVQSSGKYEQYF.

This clone was seen a handful of times. The gene calls are TRBV27 and TRBJ1-5; TRBD1 aligns across 7 bases. This CDR3 has 16 residues. V shed 3 bases and J 4 bases; nucleotides not matched to a gene: 9. The germline gives CDR1 MNHEY, CDR2 SMNVEV (reference sequence). The CDR3: CASSFSAGGYNQPQHF. For the CDR3, the DNA is TGTGCCAGCAGTTTTTCGGCAGGGGGGTATAATCAGCCCCAGCATTTT.

The chain has TRBV5-1 and TRBJ2-2, with TRBD2 matching over 7 bases. CDR3 length: 16 residues. Germline CDR1 SGHRS, CDR2 YFSETQ. V trimming: 3 bases; J trimming: 0 bases; junction bases outside the gene matches: 5. The CDR3 sequence: CASSSRGEPNTGELFF. The CDR3 DNA follows: TGCGCCAGCAGCTCCCGGGGGGAACCGAACACCGGGGAGCTGTTTTTT.

The chain joins TRBV4-1 to TRBJ2-7, with D perhaps given as TRBD1 or TRBD2 (6 bases each). Germline CDR1 reads MGHRA; CDR2 reads YSYEKL. This CDR3 is built from 15 residues. Trimming removed 1 base from V and 2 bases from J, with 12 bases in between. This CDR3 reads CASSQVLGGPYEQYF. CDR3 coding DNA: TGCGCCAGCAGCCAAGTGTTAGGGGGGCCCTACGAGCAGTACTTC.

This clone has only a few counts. This sequence joins TRBV2 and TRBJ1-2; D not certain. Looked up from germline, CDR1 is SNHLY and CDR2 is FYNNEI. This CDR3 spans 15 amino acids. The CDR3 loop reads CAQQVFYNPNYGYTF. In nucleotides, the CDR3 is TGTGCGCAGCAAGTATTTTACAACCCTAACTATGGCTACACCTTC.

This clone has only one observation. This chain links TRBV19 with TRBJ2-3; a possible D gene is TRBD1 (6 bases). The CDR3 has 15 residues. Germline loops: CDR1 LNHDA, CDR2 SQIVND (reference sequence). The V and J ends lost 2 bases and 2 bases respectively, with 11 bases between them. The CDR3 spells CASSITDSYTDTQYF. The CDR3 nucleotides read TGTGCCAGTAGTATAACGGACAGCTACACAGATACGCAGTATTTT.

This rearrangement joins TRBV5-6 to TRBJ2-7; TRBD2 agrees at 11 bases. CDR1 and CDR2 (germline): SGHDT, YYEEEE. The CDR3 loop spans 17 amino acids. With V trimmed by 1 base and J by 2 bases, 8 bases remained unmatched. CDR3 loop: CASSLRTSGWRAYEQYF. CDR3 nucleotide sequence: TGTGCCAGCAGCTTGAGGACTAGCGGGTGGAGGGCCTACGAGCAGTACTTC. The full variable domain, in which reference TRBV5-6 and TRBJ2-7 provide the parts outside the CDR3, is DAGVTQSPTHLIKTRGQQVTLRCSPKSGHDTVSWYQQALGQGPQFIFQYYEEEERQRGNFPDRFSGHQFPNYSSELNVNALLLGDSALYLCASSLRTSGWRAYEQYFGPGTRLTVT.

The chain combines TRBV6-6 with TRBJ2-7, with D perhaps TRBD1 or TRBD2 (6 bases each). Trimming stripped 9 bases from V and 3 bases from J, with 15 bases between. This CDR3 comprises 13 residues. The germline CDR1 and CDR2 sequences are MNHNY and SVGAGI (reference sequence). The CDR3: CASKEGGNYEQYF. The CDR3 DNA follows: TGTGCCAGTAAAGAGGGGGGCAACTACGAGCAGTACTTC.

The chain recombines TRBV27 with TRBJ2-7; TRBD1 might be the D (6 bases). CDR3 length equals 17 residues. V dropped 5 bases and J dropped 2 bases, with 22 bases sitting between them. The germline CDR1 and CDR2 sequences are MNHEY and SMNVEV (reference sequence). The CDR3 region has the DNA TGTGCCAGCAGTCCAAGAACCCAGACAGGACACACCTACGAGCAGTACTTC. It yields the protein CASSPRTQTGHTYEQYF.

The chain recombines TRBV9 with TRBJ2-7; D might be TRBD1 or TRBD2, each matching 5 bases. Germline-derived CDR1 and CDR2 are SGDLS and YYNGEE. Trimming took off 0 bases at V and 2 bases at J, with 12 bases between the two ends. The CDR3 loop spans 15 amino acids. This CDR3 is CASSVGWGPAYEQYF. CDR3 DNA: TGTGCCAGCAGCGTAGGTTGGGGACCAGCCTACGAGCAGTACTTC.

The DNA of the CDR3 is TGTGCCAGCAGCGTAGTGGGTAGCGGGAGAGAGCAGTTCTTC. Translating gives CASSVVGSGREQFF. The rearrangement joins TRBV9 to TRBJ2-1; 9 positions agree with TRBD2. Per germline, CDR1 SGDLS and CDR2 YYNGEE. The V and J ends lost 0 bases and 10 bases, in that order; junction bases with no gene match: 5. The CDR3 loop spans 14 amino acids.

The chain joins TRBV19 to TRBJ1-2; D possibly corresponds to TRBD1 (6 bases). CDR1 is LNHDA, CDR2 SQIVND, per germline (reference sequence). The CDR3 contains 14 residues. With 6 bases removed from V and 0 bases from J, the gap between germline ends came to 11 bases. This chain's CDR3 is CASRWTAANYGYTF. The CDR3 nucleotides read TGTGCCAGTAGGTGGACAGCAGCTAACTATGGCTACACCTTC.

This chain uses TRBV29-1 with TRBJ2-1; 12 nucleotides line up with TRBD2. J lost 5 bases, V lost 6 bases, and 5 bases had no gene match. The CDR3 is made up of 14 amino acids. Germline CDR1 is SQVTM and CDR2 is ANQGSEA. The DNA for the CDR3 is TGCAGCGTGGATGGACTAGCGGGAAACAATGAGCAGTTCTTC. Translated, it gives CSVDGLAGNNEQFF.

V is TRBV3-1 (or the pseudogene TRBV3-2) and J is TRBJ2-1; D may be TRBD2 (5 bases). V was cut by 5 bases and J by 5 bases, with 16 bases left in between. CDR1 is LGHDT and CDR2 is YNNKEL in the germline V gene (reference sequence). This CDR3 is built from 15 residues. The DNA for the CDR3 is TGTGCCAGCAGCATTTTCAGACACGGGAACAATGAGCAGTTCTTC. This translates into CASSIFRHGNNEQFF.

The gene calls are TRBV10-1 and TRBJ1-1, with 9 bases aligning to TRBD1. This CDR3 comprises 15 residues. Germline V CDR1 and CDR2: WNHNN, SYGVQD (reference sequence). Unmatched junction bases numbered 7, after V lost 3 bases and J lost 5 bases. The CDR3 is CASSEGTGLGTEAFF. The CDR3 DNA reads TGCGCCAGCAGTGAAGGGACAGGGTTGGGGACTGAAGCTTTCTTT.

This clone came up a few times. This chain connects TRBV9 to TRBJ2-3, with TRBD2 identical over 8 bases. With V trimmed by 0 bases and J by 5 bases, 14 bases remained unmatched. The CDR3 is made up of 18 amino acids. Looked up from germline, CDR1 is SGDLS and CDR2 is YYNGEE. CDR3 coding DNA: TGTGCCAGCAGCGTAGGCCCGGGACTAGGATTCGGTGGAGATACGCAGTATTTT. This encodes CASSVGPGLGFGGDTQYF.

The chain employs TRBV21-1 and TRBJ2-3; TRBD2 is taken as the D call from the table, unchecked against the DNA. TRBV21-1 is labeled a pseudogene. This CDR3 comprises 17 residues. Here the CDR3 reads CASSKEEREYHTDTQYF. CDR3 DNA sequence: TGTGCCAGCAGCAAAGAAGAGCGGGAGTACCACACAGATACGCAGTATTTT.

J is TRBJ2-7 and V is TRBV7-2; TRBD1 agrees at 11 bases. The CDR3 consists of 15 residues. Germline lookup yields CDR1 SGHTA and CDR2 FQGNSA. V gave up 2 bases and J gave up 5 bases; unmatched junction bases: 5. CDR3 amino acids: CASSLWDRGINEQYF. The CDR3 DNA sequence: TGTGCCAGCAGCTTATGGGACAGGGGGATCAACGAGCAGTACTTC.

The sample holds a few counts of this clone. The gene calls are TRBV7-9 and TRBJ1-3; possible D gene TRBD1, 5 bases. CDR3 length: 15 residues. Trimming removed 3 bases at V and 2 bases at J, with 11 bases between. Germline CDR1 and CDR2: SEHNR and FQNEAQ (reference sequence). The CDR3 nucleotides are TGTGCCAGCAGCTTCTTCCGGGGGGCTGGAAACACCATATATTTT. Amino acid sequence: CASSFFRGAGNTIYF.

CDR3 DNA: TGTGCCAGCAGTCGCGGGACAGGGGAAACCTACGAGCAGTACTTC. Translating it yields CASSRGTGETYEQYF. The J gene is TRBJ2-7, the V gene TRBV6-5, with TRBD1 identical over 10 bases. The CDR3 spans 15 residues. Germline values: CDR1 MNHEY, CDR2 SVGAGI. The V and J ends lost 5 bases and 2 bases, in that order; junction bases with no gene match: 6.